This T cell receptor (beta chain) was identified during a study of shared clonotypes between healthy human individuals. How the authors handled the data: Filtering differed for immunoSEQ, which gave only junction sequences without quality scores. The repertoire was sequenced with immunoSEQ multiplex PCR; TCRdb's copy has only in-frame clones and lacks some. That table is the source of V, J and clone size, and D and trimming were worked out from the DNA. The table has approximately 2,000,000 clones, 90% to 95% seen once. Study results and caveats: Memory subsets generally showed smaller estimated richness than naive subsets did.

This CDR3 comprises 13 residues. Germline V gene lookup returns CDR1 MDHEN and CDR2 SYDVKM. The J segment lost 8 bases and the V segment lost 5 bases, leaving 7 bases of the junction unmatched. The naive CD8 fraction comprised CD45RO-negative cells positively selected for CCR7 and excluded terminally differentiated effector memory CD45RA+ cells. Concerning this clone itself: Its target is unknown.

This rearrangement joins TRBV28 to TRBJ1-2; TRBD1 matches 8 bases. Material: naive CD8+ T cells from PBMCs. This clonotype was sampled from a man between 18 and 35 years old in good health. Some clones in this sample may be carry-over from other donors' samples. The CDR3 reads CASSHGQGGGYTF. CDR3 nucleotide sequence: TGTGCCAGCAGTCACGGACAGGGTGGAGGCTACACCTTC.